The clone carrying this T cell receptor beta chain has a handful of counts. Its antigen is currently unknown. This entry is derived from a study of beta chain features in type 1 diabetes. Study summary: Investigators examined roughly 99,000,000 sorted cells across all samples. Regarding the study as a whole: Shorter TCRB CDR3s, moderately but significantly so, were found in Type 1 diabetes patients in all four CD4+ subsets.

Over 95% purity was reached by all sorted populations. All of the isolated RNA was reverse transcribed, so expressed TCRB transcripts were sequenced. The table came from immunoSEQ multiplex PCR; TCRdb's copy has only in-frame clones and leaves some out. The sample records a few hundred thousand clones, 16% being singletons. V lost 4 bases to trimming and J lost 3 bases; unmatched junction nucleotides: 5. The V gene's germline CDR1 is LGHNA and CDR2 YNFKEQ. The CDR3 has 15 residues. The sample taken for sequencing was naive CD4+ T cells from blood. This receptor was obtained from a man aged 25-45 years with type 1 diabetes. This sequence joins TRBV4-2 and TRBJ2-1, with TRBD2 identical over 8 bases. CDR3 sequence reads: CASSLPSGSYNEQFF. CDR3 DNA sequence: TGTGCCAGCAGCCTGCCGAGCGGGAGCTACAATGAGCAGTTCTTC.